The clone carrying this T cell receptor beta chain was counted a few times. Antigen: not known. The data belong to a study of human T cells and chemical hapten exposure. Findings and caveats of the study: PT1 expanded TCR counts and patch test score were linked, and their correlation was positive.

The time point: pre-sensitization, week 0. The treatment: therapeutic diphenylcyclopropenone sensitization with weekly scalp DPC. The study extracted total RNA from unfractionated whole blood. The CDR3 covers 15 residues. V dropped 6 bases and J dropped 4; count of bases not matched to a gene: 11. Germline CDR1 and CDR2: DFQATT and SNEGSKA (reference sequence). A single record per CDR3 protein comes from TCRdb applying MiXCR to the RACE reads. The table shows about 50,000 distinct CDR3 sequences, with more than 9% occurring only once. The TCR comes from a young woman with alopecia areata. Some clones in this sample may be carry-over from other donors' samples. The chain carries TRBV20-1 and TRBJ1-1; 10 bases agree with TRBD1. Sequencing used whole blood, obtained in connection with sensitization to the hapten diphenylcyclopropenone (DPC). The CDR3 here is CSATGTGDCATEAFF. CDR3 sequence (DNA): TGCAGTGCAACCGGGACAGGGGATTGCGCCACTGAAGCTTTCTTT.